The 29 T cell receptor beta chains given below trace back to one sample, sequenced in a study of cytomegalovirus exposure and HLA in healthy donors. 60 Vbeta and 13 Jbeta primers were used in PCR. TCRdb's copy holds only in-frame clones and misses some; the assay was immunoSEQ multiplex PCR. The sample consists of approximately 100,000 clones, 75% to 85% of them appearing once. Sequencing was done on a sample of PBMCs. Every receptor here comes from a woman between 40 and 55 years old in good health and CMV-seronegative.

This clone has only one observation. The chain carries TRBV7-9 and TRBJ2-5; weak D call: TRBD1 (5 bases). Germline lookup yields CDR1 SEHNR and CDR2 FQNEAQ (reference sequence). V lost 0 bases, J lost 0 bases, and 8 bases lay in between. This CDR3 comprises 15 residues. CDR3 nucleotide sequence: TGTGCCAGCAGCTTAGCGAAGGGGAACCAAGAGACCCAGTACTTC. This encodes CASSLAKGNQETQYF.

The V and J genes are TRBV10-3 and TRBJ1-5, with TRBD1 as a possible D gene (5 bases). The CDR3 totals 16 residues. Germline-derived CDR1 and CDR2 are ENHRY and SYGVKD. Trimming removed 2 bases at V and 0 bases at J, with 11 bases between. The CDR3 nucleotides are TGTGCCATCAGTGAGCAGGGTTGGAATAGCAATCAGCCCCAGCATTTT. Translation: CAISEQGWNSNQPQHF.

This rearrangement joins TRBV7-9 to TRBJ1-1; 7 bases line up with TRBD1. The CDR3 contains 14 residues. V shed 4 bases, J shed 0 bases, and the junction held 2 bases outside the gene matches. Germline V gene sequence: CDR1 SEHNR, CDR2 FQNEAQ (reference sequence). The CDR3 DNA reads TGTGCCAGCAGCTCGGGACAGTTGAACACTGAAGCTTTCTTT. The encoded protein is CASSSGQLNTEAFF.

V and J are TRBV10-3 and TRBJ1-3; 7 bases align to TRBD1. The CDR3 is 16 residues long. Germline-derived CDR1 and CDR2 are ENHRY and SYGVKD. V shed 10 bases and J 0 bases; nucleotides not matched to a gene: 12. Written as DNA, the CDR3 is TGTGCCACCAAGGCCAGTACAGGGGACTCTGGAAACACCATATATTTT. Its translation: CATKASTGDSGNTIYF.

This clone was detected a few times. The chain combines TRBV11-3 with TRBJ2-3, with D possibly TRBD1 on 6 matching bases. Germline V lookup: CDR1 SGHNT, CDR2 YENEEA. This CDR3 spans 15 amino acids. The V and J ends lost 2 bases and 2 bases respectively, with 11 bases between them. The chain's CDR3 is CASSLQGKDTDTQYF. The CDR3 DNA reads TGTGCCAGCAGCTTACAGGGGAAGGACACAGATACGCAGTATTTT. The variable domain in full, completed from reference TRBV11-3 and TRBJ2-3, reads EAGVVQSPRYKIIEKKQPVAFWCNPISGHNTLYWYLQNLGQGPELLIRYENEEAVDDSQLPKDRFSAERLKGVDSTLKIQPAELGDSAVYLCASSLQGKDTDTQYFGPGTRLTVL.

This clone has only a few counts. V gene TRBV13 combines with J gene TRBJ1-2, with TRBD1 as a possible D gene (5 bases). This CDR3 has 16 amino acids. Germline V gene lookup returns CDR1 PRHDT and CDR2 FYEKMQ (reference sequence). Trimming took off 0 bases at V and 2 bases at J, with 13 bases between the two ends. CDR3 sequence (DNA): TGTGCCAGCAGCTTAGGGAGGCAGGGTGGCAACTATGGCTACACCTTC. Translated, it gives CASSLGRQGGNYGYTF.

A few counts support this clone. The CDR3 is CASRTTGGAGNEQYF. CDR3 in DNA: TGTGCCAGCAGGACAACAGGGGGCGCCGGGAACGAGCAGTACTTC. This rearrangement joins TRBV13 to TRBJ2-7, with 9 bases that match TRBD1. The CDR3 consists of 15 residues. Trimming at V came to 6 bases and at J to 5 bases, leaving 11 bases not matched to a gene. Germline CDR1 reads PRHDT; CDR2 reads FYEKMQ (reference sequence).

The CDR3 reads CASSPSYYNEQYF. The CDR3 DNA sequence: TGTGCCAGCTCACCGTCCTACTACAACGAGCAGTACTTC. This chain connects TRBV18 to TRBJ2-7; no definite D call. CDR3 length equals 13 residues. The germline V and J ends were trimmed by 3 bases and 5 bases, with 11 bases remaining between them. The germline V gene has CDR1 KGHSH and CDR2 LQKENI.

This sequence joins TRBV5-1 and TRBJ1-5; D is undetermined. V lost 4 bases to trimming and J lost 0 bases, with 8 bases between them. Germline-derived CDR1 and CDR2 are SGHRS and YFSETQ. There are 14 residues in the CDR3. The CDR3 DNA follows: TGCGCCAGCAGCATAGATCCTAGCAATCAGCCCCAGCATTTT. It codes for CASSIDPSNQPQHF.

The V and J genes are TRBV18 and TRBJ2-5; tentatively, D is TRBD2 (5 bases). V dropped 3 bases and J dropped 4 bases, with 9 bases sitting between them. Germline V gene data show CDR1 as KGHSH and CDR2 as LQKENI. The CDR3 is 13 amino acids. The CDR3, as DNA: TGTGCCAGCTCACCGGCACTAGGAGAGACCCAGTACTTC. This codes for CASSPALGETQYF.

V gene TRBV29-1 combines with J gene TRBJ1-1; 7 positions agree with TRBD1. The V segment lost 7 bases and the J segment 0 bases; nucleotides outside the gene matches: 5. CDR1 and CDR2 from the germline V gene are SQVTM and ANQGSEA. This CDR3 is 13 amino acids long. CDR3 bases: TGCAGCGGGTCAGGGGGAGTGAACACTGAAGCTTTCTTT. Translation gives CSGSGGVNTEAFF.

V and J are TRBV10-3 and TRBJ1-6; D uncertain. The V gene lost 0 bases and the J gene lost 7 bases, with 7 bases spanning the gap. Germline CDR1 is ENHRY and CDR2 is SYGVKD. The CDR3 spans 14 residues. The DNA for the CDR3 is TGTGCCATCAGTGAGTCGCACAGAAATTCACCCCTCCACTTT. Translation gives CAISESHRNSPLHF.

V and J are TRBV5-1 and TRBJ2-2; 8 bases are a match to TRBD2. This CDR3 contains 16 residues. Germline CDR1 and CDR2: SGHRS and YFSETQ. The J segment lost 4 bases and the V segment lost 2 bases, leaving 7 bases of the junction unmatched. For the CDR3, the DNA is TGCGCCAGCAGCTTCCCCGGGGGGGCTGGCACCGGGGAGCTGTTTTTT. It yields the protein CASSFPGGAGTGELFF.

In regard to this clone: The junction shows a germline mismatch at one end, possibly a read error. The gene calls are TRBV6-5 and TRBJ1-6; D unclear. Germline V gene sequence: CDR1 MNHEY, CDR2 SVGAGI. The CDR3 has 13 amino acids. The CDR3 nucleotides are TGTGCCAGCAGAGCAGACTCAAATTCGCCCCTCCACTTT. It translates to CASRADSNSPLHF.

V gene TRBV30 combines with J gene TRBJ1-5; maybe TRBD1 (6 bases). The CDR3 loop spans 14 amino acids. CDR1 is GTSNPN and CDR2 is SVGIG in the germline V gene (reference sequence). The V end was cut by 2 bases, the J end by 6 bases, with 14 bases between. The chain's CDR3 is CAWSISGAGQPQHF. The CDR3 nucleotides read TGTGCCTGGAGTATTTCAGGGGCAGGTCAGCCCCAGCATTTT.

The gene calls are TRBV7-2 and TRBJ2-1, with 10 bases matching TRBD2. Germline trimming cut 6 bases from V and 6 bases from J; bases unmatched to any gene: 5. This CDR3 comprises 14 residues. CDR1 is SGHTA, CDR2 FQGNSA, per germline. CDR3 nucleotides: TGTGCCAGCAGAGGGCGGACTAGCGGCAATGAGCAGTTCTTC. This gives the protein CASRGRTSGNEQFF.

The rearrangement joins TRBV10-3 to TRBJ2-3; 8 positions match TRBD2. From germline, CDR1 is ENHRY and CDR2 SYGVKD. The CDR3 covers 15 residues. V shed 3 bases, J shed 2 bases, and the junction held 4 bases outside the gene matches. DNA for the CDR3: TGTGCCATCAGTGAAGGGCGGGGGGACACAGATACGCAGTATTTT. Translation: CAISEGRGDTDTQYF.

The chain couples TRBV28 to TRBJ1-4; TRBD1 aligns across 8 bases. Germline V CDR1 and CDR2: MDHEN, SYDVKM. There are 16 residues in the CDR3. Trimming cost V 2 bases and J 4 bases; bases outside gene matches: 6. The CDR3 region has the DNA TGTGCCAGCAGTTTAGAAAGGGGACAGGTTAATGAAAAACTGTTTTTT. This encodes CASSLERGQVNEKLFF.

Remarks on this clone: One junction end disagrees with the germline gene, perhaps due to a read error. This CDR3 is CASSPRLAGGMNEQFF. The CDR3 DNA sequence: TGTGCTAGCAGCCCTAGACTAGCGGGGGGCATGAATGAGCAGTTCTTC. The chain is built from TRBV7-7 and TRBJ2-1; 13 bases are a match to TRBD2. Germline CDR1 is SSHAT and CDR2 is FNYEAQ (reference sequence). This CDR3 comprises 16 residues.

The rearrangement joins TRBV7-7 to TRBJ2-1; TRBD1 matches at 7 bases. Germline values: CDR1 SSHAT, CDR2 FNYEAQ (reference sequence). The CDR3 length is 14 residues. Unmatched junction bases numbered 3, after V lost 3 bases and J lost 4 bases. CDR3 protein: CASSFRQGYNEQFF. For the CDR3, the DNA is TGTGCCAGCAGCTTTCGACAGGGATACAATGAGCAGTTCTTC.

This rearrangement joins TRBV5-1 to TRBJ2-1; D possibly corresponds to TRBD2 (5 bases). Germline-derived CDR1 and CDR2 are SGHRS and YFSETQ. The CDR3 has 15 amino acids. V lost 4 bases and J lost 0, with 11 bases in between. The DNA of the CDR3 is TGCGCCAGCAGCCCCAGCGGAATCTCCTACAATGAGCAGTTCTTC. Its translation: CASSPSGISYNEQFF.

This clone was recorded a few times. The J gene is TRBJ1-2, the V gene TRBV6-5, with 7 positions matching TRBD1. CDR3 size: 13 residues. In germline, CDR1 is MNHEY, CDR2 SVGAGI. The J segment lost 8 bases and the V segment lost 6 bases, leaving 9 bases of the junction unmatched. This chain's CDR3 is CASRQETGSGYTF. The CDR3 nucleotides are TGTGCCAGCAGACAAGAGACAGGGAGCGGCTACACCTTC.

The chain joins TRBV11-2 to TRBJ2-3; TRBD2 might be the D (5 bases). The CDR3 is 13 residues long. The V gene's germline CDR1 is SGHAT and CDR2 FQNNGV. The germline V and J ends were trimmed by 3 bases and 5 bases, with 9 bases remaining between them. The chain's CDR3 is CASSFREGDTQYF. CDR3 in DNA: TGTGCCAGCAGCTTTCGGGAAGGAGATACGCAGTATTTT.

The chain links TRBV6-1 to TRBJ2-3; TRBD2 matches 9 bases. The CDR3 is 15 amino acids. Trimming removed 2 bases from V and 3 bases from J; junction bases left unmatched: 3. The germline CDR1 and CDR2 sequences are MNHNS and SASEGT. CDR3 sequence (DNA): TGTGCCAGCAGTGAATTAGCGGGGGCAACAGATACGCAGTATTTT. Translating gives CASSELAGATDTQYF.

Here the CDR3 DNA reads TGTGCCAGCAGCGCGGGGGGAAACACTGAAGCTTTCTTT. Translating it yields CASSAGGNTEAFF. V and J are TRBV9 and TRBJ1-1; perhaps TRBD1 as D (5 bases). CDR1 and CDR2 (germline): SGDLS, YYNGEE. The V and J ends lost 3 bases and 2 bases respectively, with 8 bases between them. This CDR3 has 13 residues.

The chain joins TRBV4-2 to TRBJ2-5, with D unresolved. V gave up 0 bases and J gave up 0 bases, with 2 bases separating them. From germline, CDR1 is LGHNA and CDR2 YNFKEQ. This CDR3 is 13 amino acids long. For the CDR3, the DNA is TGTGCCAGCAGCCAAGACTACCAAGAGACCCAGTACTTC. Encoded protein: CASSQDYQETQYF.

The chain has TRBV6-1 and TRBJ1-1; a weak D match, TRBD1 (6 bases). This CDR3 contains 13 residues. Between the trimmed V and J ends, which lost 8 bases and 4 bases, there was a span of 14 bases. Germline values: CDR1 MNHNS, CDR2 SASEGT. The CDR3 region has the DNA TGTGCCAGCCGAGGACAGATGGGCACTGAAGCTTTCTTT. It encodes CASRGQMGTEAFF.

This clone was seen a few times. The junction departs from germline at one end; a sequencing error may be responsible. This sequence joins TRBV30 and TRBJ1-5; 7 nucleotides match TRBD1. Germline CDR1 GTSNPN, CDR2 SVGIG (reference sequence). The CDR3 sequence is 14 residues long. CDR3: CAWKVPGGSGAQNF. CDR3 bases: TGTGCCTGGAAGGTCCCAGGGGGATCAGGGGCCCAGAATTTT.

V gene TRBV30 combines with J gene TRBJ1-1; D unresolved. Germline CDR1 GTSNPN, CDR2 SVGIG (reference sequence). CDR3 length: 13 amino acids. Trimming took off 3 bases at V and 1 base at J, with 9 bases between the two ends. The CDR3 DNA is TGTGCCTGGAGCCTCGGGAGGAACACTGAAGCTTTCTTT. Its translation is CAWSLGRNTEAFF.